The T cell receptor beta chain described here comes from a study of T cell responses to AZD1222 COVID-19 vaccine. Overall study: Some second doses came at about 4 weeks and others at about 12 weeks; these were pooled.

Regarding the study as a whole: Just 6 or 7 people given AZD1222 tested seropositive at baseline. Per reports, nearly half of all spike-specific TCRs target regions that are unmutated in variants. Donors were mostly white British, more females; clonal diversity possibly underestimated.

In the case of this clone: Its specificity is not known.

The V and J ends lost 0 bases and 14 bases respectively, with 11 bases between them. The CDR3 runs to 13 residues. Produced via immunoSEQ multiplex PCR; TCRdb's table is partial and in-frame only. The sample carries roughly 60,000 clones, 85% to 90% recorded once. This chain uses TRBV23-1 with TRBJ1-6; D unclear. TRBV23-1 is an ORF for which the function is uncertain. The material sequenced was peripheral blood, taken on day 0 of AZD1222 vaccination. This sequence was found in an adult in good health. The CDR3 spells CASSQSIVLTLHF. CDR3 in DNA: TGCGCCAGCAGTCAATCGATCGTTTTAACCCTCCACTTT.